The text below deals with one T cell receptor beta chain. This CDR3 spans 15 amino acids. The germline CDR1 and CDR2 sequences are MDHEN and SYDVKM. Losses at the gene ends were 6 bases for V and 4 bases for J; bases not matched to a gene: 10. These data originate in a study of T cell responses to AZD1222 COVID-19 vaccine. Profiling relied on immunoSEQ multiplex PCR, and the TCRdb table lists in-frame clones only, not all of them. The table shows 95,000 to 150,000 clones, with approximately 86% occurring only once. The gene calls are TRBV28 and TRBJ2-5; 8 positions match TRBD1. The source of this sequence is an adult in good health. Sequenced here: peripheral blood, sampled on day 0 of AZD1222 vaccination. The CDR3 here is CASRDQGAGRETQYF. As DNA, the CDR3 is TGTGCCAGCAGAGATCAGGGGGCCGGCCGAGAGACCCAGTACTTC.